Listed here are 2 T cell receptor beta chains from one sample, sequenced in a study of shared T cell receptors in the human thymus. The protocol was immunoSEQ multiplex PCR, while the TCRdb copy is restricted to in-frame clones and leaves out a portion. The sample consists of about 710,000 clones, around 87% of them appearing once. The sample was also reused in another study, on human thymus T cells.

Sample: thymocytes. The receptors were sampled from a boy less than two years old with a congenital heart defect.

CDR3 sequence: CASGSAMDEQFF. Written as DNA, the CDR3 is TGTGCCAGCGGGAGTGCTATGGATGAGCAGTTCTTC. The chain is built from TRBV7-9 and TRBJ2-1; perhaps TRBD2 as D (5 bases). Germline V gene lookup returns CDR1 SEHNR and CDR2 FQNEAQ (reference sequence). CDR3 length: 12 residues. Trimming pared 8 bases from V and 8 bases from J, leaving 13 bases between.

The chain couples TRBV15 to TRBJ2-1; 8 nucleotides agree with TRBD1. V gave up 1 base and J gave up 5 bases; unmatched junction bases: 4. The CDR3 consists of 15 residues. Germline V CDR1 and CDR2: LNHNV, YYDKDF (reference sequence). CDR3: CATSRVGTGDNEQFF. The CDR3 nucleotides read TGTGCCACCAGCAGAGTAGGGACAGGTGACAATGAGCAGTTCTTC.